This T cell receptor (beta chain) was recorded in a study of T cells in Graves' hyperthyroidism and ophthalmopathy. This clonotype was seen at least ten times. Looked up from germline, CDR1 is PRHDT and CDR2 is FYEKMQ (reference sequence). The J segment lost 1 base and the V segment lost 1 base, leaving 6 bases of the junction unmatched. The CDR3 runs to 16 residues. There were TCR beta CDR3 regions amplified from RNA transcripts. First-round RT-PCR with HTBI primers amplified the TCR CDR3 region. TCRdb reprocessed the multiplex PCR reads via MiXCR and lists one record per CDR3 protein. The sample contains over 450,000 distinct CDR3 sequences, roughly 18% of which appear only once.

V is TRBV13 and J is TRBJ1-1; TRBD1 matches 7 bases. Sequencing was carried out using blood. The sequence was collected from a woman under 30 with Graves' ophthalmopathy. The CDR3 loop reads CASSLATGTANTEAFF. The CDR3 nucleotides read TGTGCCAGCAGCTTAGCTACCGGGACAGCGAACACTGAAGCTTTCTTT.